This TCR beta chain is from a study of blood T cell repertoires in COVID-19. The wider study: Both acute and convalescent COVID-19 samples were obtained from the United States, Italy and Spain.

V gave up 4 bases and J gave up 7 bases, with 14 bases separating them. The CDR3 length is 14 residues. From germline, CDR1 is WNHNN and CDR2 SYGVQD (reference sequence). In the authors' workflow: Amplification from reference gene primers served as the basis for estimated nucleated cell counts. Produced via immunoSEQ multiplex PCR; TCRdb's table is partial and in-frame only. V and J calls and clone size are given by that table; D and trimming were obtained from the DNA. The repertoire includes hundreds of thousands of clones, more than 75% of them detected once, and around 0.98% sits in the top ten. V and J are TRBV10-1 and TRBJ1-5; TRBD1 might be the D (5 bases). This receptor was taken from a man in his forties or fifties with acute or convalescent COVID-19. Sequenced input: peripheral blood. The CDR3 DNA sequence: TGCGCCAGCAGTGTCGGCAGGGAAAACCAGCCCCAGCATTTT. Translating gives CASSVGRENQPQHF.